This T cell receptor beta chain came from a study of early T cells in non-severe SARS-CoV-2 infection (dated by TCRdb to the early 2020s). With regard to the full study: TCR sequencing used bulk RNA from unsorted whole blood, so alpha and beta chains could not be paired. General findings and caveats noted by the study authors: VDJdb matching was skewed toward anti-spike CD8 responses and likely underestimated virus-specific expansions, missing private and CD4 specificities.

The library was produced with 5' RACE. Reads for this sample came from a NextSeq 500. Unique molecular identifiers were attached to individual cDNA molecules in the TCR library protocol so that sequencing error and PCR bias could be corrected. TCR alpha and beta chains were both sequenced, and the abundances of alpha and beta sequences in each sample were closely correlated with each other. In the source study's methods: Decombinator V4 was used to annotate the V gene, J gene and CDR3 of the TCR sequences. Expanded TCRs were defined as changing significantly between any two time points under a Poisson model with p below 0.0001. Abundances of TCRs were expressed as counts per million after normalisation to the total number of TCRs sequenced in each sample. MAIT TCRs were defined by TRAV1-2 paired with TRAJ12, TRAJ20 or TRAJ33, and iNKT TCRs by TRAV10 paired with TRAJ18. A search of VDJdb, accessed on 1 November 2021, was run for TCRs annotated to CMV, EBV and SARS-CoV-2, with TCRs annotated for multiple antigens excluded. TCRdb reworked the public reads: Q25 trimming with fastp, MiXCR clone assembly, productive beta chains retained. Each CDR3 protein appears once, grouped with its most common genes and DNA. The authors' filters were not applied to this entry. In this sample the table shows 90,000 to 100,000 distinct CDR3 sequences, less than 15% of which occur a single time. Together, the top ten hold approximately 2.3% of the sample.

Details on this clonotype: Its specific antigen is unknown. Per-base qualities were not stored, and no clone one base away is much larger.

Set within a cohort of healthcare workers in London, UK, this nested case-control study involved weekly PCR testing of nasopharyngeal swabs along with blood sampling. Healthcare workers were recruited during the week of the UK lockdown, between 23 and 31 March 2020, and followed weekly for up to roughly 16 weeks. The CDR3 goes from the cysteine to the phenylalanine over 14 residues. Of all the DNA, just the CDR3 is kept, 42 bases in frame from base 1. V was cut back by 9 bases and J by 4 bases, leaving a gap of 15 bases between them. According to the germline V gene, CDR1 reads KGHDR and CDR2 reads SFDVKD.

The sequenced material came from whole blood. The origin of this receptor is an adult who was a healthcare worker with PCR-confirmed SARS-CoV-2 infection or an uninfected control (not recorded which). The rearrangement combines TRBV24-1 with TRBJ1-5, with TRBD1 as a weak D call on 5 bases. The CDR3 region has the sequence CATQGPSPNQPQHF. The DNA reads as follows: TGTGCCACCCAGGGCCCATCCCCTAATCAGCCCCAGCATTTT.